Listed below are T cell receptor beta chains from one sample, sequenced in a study of OX40 agonist ivuxolimab in advanced cancers. Produced via immunoSEQ multiplex PCR; TCRdb's table is partial and in-frame only. Of roughly 90,000 clones in the sample, 87% are singletons; the top ten hold over 1.2%. The sample here was CD4+ or CD8+ T cells sorted from blood, taken in a trial of the OX40 agonist ivuxolimab. These receptor sequences come from an adult with an advanced solid tumor such as melanoma, head and neck, liver or kidney cancer. The CDR3 runs from the conserved cysteine through the conserved F or W. D genes are given only for firm matches. Clone sizes are given selectively: once, few, many, or a class where the clone is expanded.

V	D	J	size	CDR3	DNA
TRBV11-2	NA	TRBJ1-1	few	CASRQYRGNTEAFF	TGTGCCAGCAGACAATACAGAGGGAACACTGAAGCTTTCTTT
TRBV4-1	NA	TRBJ2-7	NA	CASSQPGRSYEQYF	TGCGCCAGCAGCCAACCCGGACGGTCCTACGAGCAGTACTTC
TRBV4-3	NA	TRBJ2-3	NA	CASSQEGTRSTDTQYF	TGCGCCAGCAGCCAAGAGGGGACCCGTAGCACAGATACGCAGTATTTT
TRBV11-2	NA	TRBJ2-7	once	CASSSRTWDLSYEQYF	TGTGCCAGCAGCTCTAGAACGTGGGACTTGTCCTACGAGCAGTACTTC
TRBV4-2	NA	TRBJ1-1	once	CASSWEQPSSGNTEAFF	TGTGCCAGCAGCTGGGAGCAGCCCTCCTCCGGGAACACTGAAGCTTTCTTT
TRBV7-3	NA	TRBJ2-7	once	CASSLKWSGPYEQYF	TGTGCCAGCAGCTTAAAGTGGTCCGGCCCCTACGAGCAGTACTTC
TRBV7-2	NA	TRBJ1-4	once	CASSSTDTLFF	TGTGCCAGCAGCTCCACGGACACACTGTTTTTT
TRBV7-9	NA	TRBJ2-3	NA	CASRGAADTQYF	TGTGCCAGCCGGGGGGCGGCAGATACGCAGTATTTT
TRBV5-5	NA	TRBJ2-3	NA	CASSYREDTQYF	TGTGCCAGCAGTTACAGGGAAGATACGCAGTATTTT
TRBV6-5	NA	TRBJ2-7	NA	CASSYSGSVKEQYF	TGTGCCAGCAGTTACTCGGGGTCCGTGAAGGAGCAGTACTTC
TRBV5-4	NA	TRBJ2-3	NA	CASSTGRSTDTQYF	TGTGCCAGCAGCACGGGCCGCAGCACAGATACGCAGTATTTT
TRBV9	NA	TRBJ2-7	NA	CASSVGGLAAYEQYF	TGTGCCAGCAGCGTAGGAGGGTTAGCCGCCTACGAGCAGTACTTC
TRBV7-9	NA	TRBJ2-2	NA	CASSLANAGELFF	TGTGCCAGCAGCTTAGCTAACGCCGGGGAGCTGTTTTTT
TRBV28	TRBD1	TRBJ2-5	NA	CASSPLDRDGETQYF	TGTGCCAGCAGTCCCTTAGACAGGGATGGCGAGACCCAGTACTTC
TRBV4-1	TRBD1	TRBJ2-1	NA	CASSQEGGAHNEQFF	TGCGCCAGCAGCCAAGAAGGGGGCGCCCACAATGAGCAGTTCTTC
TRBV4-1	NA	TRBJ2-5	few	CASSQWRGETQYF	TGCGCCAGCAGCCAATGGCGAGGCGAGACCCAGTACTTC
TRBV29-1	NA	TRBJ2-1	once	CSVRVGPQGNEQFF	TGCAGCGTTAGAGTGGGACCCCAGGGCAATGAGCAGTTCTTC
TRBV4-1	TRBD1	TRBJ1-1	NA	CASSRTVVRGPNTEAFF	TGCGCCAGCAGCCGTACAGTCGTCAGGGGGCCCAACACTGAAGCTTTCTTT
TRBV2	NA	TRBJ1-6	NA	CASSTLDGRLHF	TGTGCCAGCAGCACACTGGACGGCCGCCTCCACTTT
TRBV7-3	NA	TRBJ2-2	NA	CASSASRGNTGELFF	TGTGCCAGCAGCGCTTCGCGGGGGAACACCGGGGAGCTGTTTTTT
TRBV7-9	TRBD2	TRBJ2-5	NA	CASSLMGLAGGFDETQYF	TGTGCCAGCAGCTTAATGGGACTAGCGGGGGGGTTCGATGAGACCCAGTACTTC
TRBV18	NA	TRBJ1-1	few	CASSQLTVNTEAFF	TGTGCCAGCTCACAGTTGACAGTGAACACTGAAGCTTTCTTT
TRBV4-3	NA	TRBJ2-1	NA	CASSQSSSYNEQFF	TGCGCCAGCAGCCAATCAAGCTCCTACAATGAGCAGTTCTTC
TRBV20-1	NA	TRBJ1-2	NA	CSARTVLGYTF	TGCAGTGCTAGGACAGTCCTAGGCTACACCTTC
TRBV2	TRBD1	TRBJ1-4	NA	CASSTQGSNEKLFF	TGTGCCAGCAGTACACAGGGGAGTAATGAAAAACTGTTTTTT
TRBV5-1	NA	TRBJ2-7	NA	CASSLDPGSEQYF	TGCGCCAGCAGCTTGGATCCAGGGAGCGAGCAGTACTTC